This T cell receptor (beta chain) was captured in a study of T-cell reconstitution after alpha-beta-depleted transplantation in children. Study results and limitations: Surviving recipient cells, namely T cells and thymic progenitors, were the source of high day-60 TCRbeta diversity in some patients. Diversity and T-cell counts at one year after transplant derived mostly from new T cells. Expanded graft clones numbering several hundred reportedly gave rise to alpha-beta T cells about two months after transplant.

Researchers prepared the TCRbeta library using unique molecular identifiers, the study reports. TCRdb re-called the PCR reads through MiXCR, storing one row per CDR3 protein. The data contain fewer than 350,000 distinct CDR3 sequences, roughly a tenth of them singletons. Germline CDR1 reads SGHVS; CDR2 reads FNYEAQ. This CDR3 has 16 amino acids. Unmatched junction bases numbered 4, after V lost 1 base and J lost 2 bases. This clonotype showed up many times. Its target is not known. This chain uses TRBV7-6 with TRBJ2-3, with TRBD2 matching over 9 bases. The specimen comprised PBMCs, sampled before TCRalphabeta/CD19-depleted stem cell transplant. The clonotype was recovered from a boy younger than two with acute myeloid leukemia, due to receive a stem cell transplant. The CDR3 DNA is TGTGCCAGCAGCTTAGTAGCGGGGGCCTCCACAGATACGCAGTATTTT. Its translation is CASSLVAGASTDTQYF. The full variable domain, its missing parts supplied by reference TRBV7-6 and TRBJ2-3, is GAGVSQSPRYKVTKRGQDVALRCDPISGHVSLYWYRQALGQGPEFLTYFNYEAQQDKSGLPNDRFSAERPEGSISTLTIQRTEQRDSAMYRCASSLVAGASTDTQYFGPGTRLTVL.